The clone carrying this T cell receptor (beta chain) has ten or more counts. The antigen remains undetermined. These data are taken from a study of T cells in Graves' hyperthyroidism and ophthalmopathy. Study results and limitations: Blood also carried most thyroid clonotypes expanded above 0.001.

The CDR3 sequence is 18 residues long. The V gene lost 6 bases and the J gene lost 0 bases, with 21 bases spanning the gap. Researchers amplified the TCR beta CDR3 regions from RNA transcripts. In the first-round RT-PCR of the TCR CDR3, the HTBI primer set was used. TCRdb redid the calling of the multiplex PCR reads with MiXCR, one entry per CDR3 protein. The data show about 500,000 distinct CDR3 sequences, 15% to 20% seen once. The chain has TRBV12-3 or TRBV12-4 and TRBJ2-4; no clear D gene. The clonotype comes from a woman aged 30 to 39 with Graves' ophthalmopathy. Sequenced input: blood. CDR3 in DNA: TGTGCCAGCAGCCCACATTTCAGTGGGGAACGAGCCAAAAACATTCAGTACTTC. Translation: CASSPHFSGERAKNIQYF.